This note documents a single T cell receptor (beta chain) sequence. The antigen is unknown. Germline CDR1 reads SGHNT; CDR2 reads YYREEE (reference sequence). CDR3 size: 14 residues. V lost 4 bases and J 0 bases, leaving 10 bases between the germline ends. This sample stems from a study of tumour-infiltrating T cells in Burkitt lymphoma. Looking at the study overall: This cohort included all epidemiological subtypes of Burkitt lymphoma. Survival, overall and progression-free, tracked with productive clonality. General study findings and limits: Several public clonotypes recurred in numerous Burkitt lymphoma patients.

The data were produced by immunoSEQ multiplex PCR, yet TCRdb's version contains in-frame clones alone and is incomplete. The sample shows 46,000 or so clones, around a third of them seen only once. This TCR was recovered from a human donor with Burkitt lymphoma. The V call is TRBV5-4, the J call TRBJ1-1; the D gene is possibly TRBD1 (5 bases). The sequencing sample was made of tumor tissue. CDR3 amino acids: CASSTGTLNTEAFF. As DNA, the CDR3 is TGTGCCAGCAGCACCGGGACTTTGAACACTGAAGCTTTCTTT. The full variable domain, its missing parts supplied by reference TRBV5-4 and TRBJ1-1, is ETGVTQSPTHLIKTRGQQVTLRCSSQSGHNTVSWYQQALGQGPQFIFQYYREEENGRGNFPPRFSGLQFPNYSSELNVNALELDDSALYLCASSTGTLNTEAFFGQGTRLTVV.